Each of the 18 T cell receptor beta chains below was sequenced from the same sample in a study of T cells in Graves' hyperthyroidism and ophthalmopathy. The investigators amplified TCR beta CDR3 regions from RNA transcripts. TCR CDR3 regions were first amplified by RT-PCR with HTBI primers. TCRdb re-called the multiplex PCR reads with MiXCR, one entry per CDR3 protein. Of more than 450,000 distinct CDR3 sequences listed, about 15% are singletons. Input material: blood. The receptors shown here come from a middle-aged woman with Graves' hyperthyroidism.

The table lists this clonotype with many counts. This rearrangement joins TRBV5-1 to TRBJ2-1; D is possibly TRBD1 (6 bases). From germline, CDR1 is SGHRS and CDR2 YFSETQ. The V end lost 4 bases, the J end lost 5 bases, and 13 bases lay between the germline ends. CDR3 size: 14 residues. The CDR3 reads CASSKAGTNNEQFF. The CDR3 DNA reads as TGCGCCAGCAGCAAGGCCGGGACAAACAATGAGCAGTTCTTC.

This clonotype was seen more than once but under ten times. The chain uses TRBV6-1 and TRBJ2-1; 7 bases are shared with TRBD1. Germline CDR1 is MNHNS and CDR2 is SASEGT. Losses at the gene ends were 4 bases for V and 8 bases for J; bases not matched to a gene: 5. This CDR3 has 13 residues. CDR3 amino acids: CASSGRTGHEQFF. In DNA form, the CDR3 reads TGTGCCAGCAGTGGACGGACAGGACATGAGCAGTTCTTC.

This clonotype was seen more than once but under ten times. The V and J genes are TRBV13 and TRBJ2-7; TRBD2 might be the D (6 bases). The CDR3 is made up of 13 amino acids. Looked up from germline, CDR1 is PRHDT and CDR2 is FYEKMQ (reference sequence). V was trimmed by 4 bases and J by 7 bases, leaving 14 bases between them. DNA of the CDR3: TGTGCCAGCAGCTCGTCAGCGGGCGGTGAGCAGTACTTC. Translated, it gives CASSSSAGGEQYF.

This clonotype was counted at least ten times. The genes are TRBV7-3 and TRBJ2-1, with 9 positions matching TRBD2. J was trimmed by 5 bases and V by 5 bases; bases with no gene match: 13. Germline assignment: CDR1 SGHTA and CDR2 FQGTGA. The CDR3 is 17 amino acids. The CDR3 DNA is TGTGCCAGCAGCCTCCGAGGAGCGGGGGGAACCCACAATGAGCAGTTCTTC. Its translation is CASSLRGAGGTHNEQFF.

This clonotype showed up many times. The rearrangement joins TRBV28 to TRBJ2-7, with D uncertain. Trimming left V 2 bases short and J 0 bases short, with 8 bases between. Germline CDR1 is MDHEN and CDR2 is SYDVKM. The CDR3 runs 14 residues. CDR3 protein: CASSLMSSSYEQYF. The DNA of the CDR3 is TGTGCCAGCAGTTTAATGTCAAGCTCCTACGAGCAGTACTTC.

V gene TRBV12-3 or TRBV12-4 combines with J gene TRBJ2-7, with TRBD2 identical over 9 bases. V shed 3 bases and J 1 base; nucleotides not matched to a gene: 4. This CDR3 has 15 residues. The CDR3 here is CASSFAGGRSYEQYF. The CDR3 DNA follows: TGTGCCAGCAGTTTTGCGGGGGGGAGATCCTACGAGCAGTACTTC.

This clonotype has at least ten counts. J is TRBJ2-7 and V is TRBV6-2 or TRBV6-3; 8 bases are a match to TRBD2. Unmatched junction bases numbered 7, after V lost 4 bases and J lost 2 bases. Germline values: CDR1 MNHEY, CDR2 SVGEGT. This CDR3 has 15 amino acids. The CDR3: CASSSSGTRTYEQYF. The CDR3 DNA sequence: TGTGCCAGCAGTTCATCCGGGACTAGAACCTACGAGCAGTACTTC.

J is TRBJ2-1 and V is TRBV9; tentative D call: TRBD1 (7 bases). The CDR3 has 18 residues. With 3 bases removed from V and 2 bases from J, the gap between germline ends came to 21 bases. Germline loops: CDR1 SGDLS, CDR2 YYNGEE. The CDR3 DNA is TGTGCCAGCAGCGGGACAGGTTTAGACGGGAGCCCCTACAATGAGCAGTTCTTC. Amino acids: CASSGTGLDGSPYNEQFF.

This clonotype was counted ten times or more. The chain joins TRBV24-1 to TRBJ2-2, with D possibly matching TRBD1 (6 bases). CDR3 length: 16 residues. CDR1 KGHDR and CDR2 SFDVKD come from the germline V gene. V was clipped by 1 base and J by 7 bases, with 15 bases between them. The CDR3 reads CATSDFLQGAGGELFF. CDR3 DNA: TGTGCCACCAGTGATTTCTTACAGGGCGCCGGCGGGGAGCTGTTTTTT.

This clonotype was counted many times. The rearrangement uses TRBV5-1 and TRBJ2-2; TRBD1 aligns across 8 bases. Germline CDR1 SGHRS, CDR2 YFSETQ. The CDR3 is 16 residues long. J was trimmed by 5 bases and V by 4 bases; bases with no gene match: 10. The CDR3, as DNA: TGCGCCAGCAGCAGACTCTTGACAGGGGAGACCGGGGAGCTGTTTTTT. Amino acid sequence: CASSRLLTGETGELFF.

This chain joins TRBV28 and TRBJ1-5; TRBD1 is a possible D gene (5 bases). CDR3 length: 15 amino acids. V was pared by 7 bases and J by 2 bases, with 15 bases between. CDR1 and CDR2 (germline): MDHEN, SYDVKM. Here the CDR3 reads CASMRGEYRNQPQHF. The DNA of the CDR3 is TGTGCCAGCATGAGAGGGGAGTATCGCAATCAGCCCCAGCATTTT. Together with reference TRBV28 and TRBJ1-5, the CDR3 gives the full variable domain: DVKVTQSSRYLVKRTGEKVFLECVQDMDHENMFWYRQDPGLGLRLIYFSYDVKMKEKGDIPEGYSVSREKKERFSLILESASTNQTSMYLCASMRGEYRNQPQHFGDGTRLSIL.

The rearrangement links TRBV20-1 to TRBJ1-5; TRBD1 matches 8 bases. Looked up from germline, CDR1 is DFQATT and CDR2 is SNEGSKA (reference sequence). The V and J ends lost 0 bases and 3 bases, in that order; junction bases with no gene match: 4. The CDR3 runs to 15 residues. The CDR3 reads CSAREQGGFNQPQHF. The CDR3 nucleotides read TGCAGTGCTAGAGAACAGGGGGGGTTCAATCAGCCCCAGCATTTT.

The chain recombines TRBV20-1 with TRBJ2-7, with 12 bases lining up with TRBD2. This CDR3 is built from 15 residues. With 3 bases clipped from V and 7 bases from J, the junction kept 10 bases outside the gene matches. The V gene's germline CDR1 is DFQATT and CDR2 SNEGSKA (reference sequence). The CDR3 reads CSASRPGTSGFEQYF. CDR3 coding DNA: TGCAGTGCTAGTCGACCCGGGACTAGCGGGTTTGAGCAGTACTTC.

This clonotype was recorded many times. This sequence joins TRBV5-1 and TRBJ1-6, with 8 bases aligning to TRBD1. Germline CDR1 SGHRS, CDR2 YFSETQ. The CDR3 length is 14 residues. Trimming cost V 4 bases and J 7 bases; bases outside gene matches: 4. CDR3 loop: CASSKDRENSPLHF. CDR3 DNA sequence: TGCGCCAGCAGCAAGGACAGGGAGAATTCACCCCTCCACTTT.

This clonotype has ten or more counts. The chain joins TRBV29-1 to TRBJ2-1; D perhaps matches TRBD1 (6 bases). The CDR3 covers 16 residues. Between the trimmed V and J ends, which lost 3 bases and 0 bases, there was a span of 15 bases. Per germline, CDR1 SQVTM and CDR2 ANQGSEA. DNA of the CDR3: TGCAGCGTTGATACGGACAGATCGAGCTCCTACAATGAGCAGTTCTTC. This codes for CSVDTDRSSSYNEQFF.

This clonotype came up many times. The V gene is TRBV28, the J gene TRBJ2-4; 9 bases agree with TRBD1. CDR1 MDHEN and CDR2 SYDVKM come from the germline V gene. The CDR3 spans 14 residues. The V and J ends lost 4 bases and 4 bases, in that order; junction bases with no gene match: 2. CDR3 sequence: CASSSGQGKNIQYF. Here the CDR3 DNA reads TGTGCCAGCAGTTCGGGACAGGGAAAAAACATTCAGTACTTC.

This clonotype was picked up many times. This chain uses TRBV5-1 with TRBJ2-2; D is possibly TRBD1 (6 bases). The germline gives CDR1 SGHRS, CDR2 YFSETQ. The CDR3 sequence is 15 residues long. The V end lost 6 bases, the J end lost 4 bases, and 16 bases lay between the germline ends. In nucleotides, the CDR3 is TGCGCCAGCACCCAGGGGAAGGGAGCCACCGGGGAGCTGTTTTTT. Translated: CASTQGKGATGELFF.

The rearrangement uses TRBV6-5 and TRBJ2-7; 11 bases are a match to TRBD2. Germline V gene sequence: CDR1 MNHEY, CDR2 SVGAGI. The CDR3 consists of 14 residues. J gave up 7 bases and V 3 bases, and 5 bases lay outside the gene matches. In nucleotides, the CDR3 is TGTGCCAGCAGTTATCAGAGACTAGCGGGAGAGCAGTACTTC. Amino acids: CASSYQRLAGEQYF.